The present T cell receptor beta chain was sequenced within a study of T-cell memory formation after mild COVID-19. The study's findings and limits: The SARS-CoV-2 specificity of second-wave clones reaching peak at day 37 remained unverified.

Germline CDR1 is SNHLY and CDR2 is FYNNEI. The CDR3 has 14 residues. The ends lost 4 bases at V and 2 bases at J; junction bases unmatched: 4. 5'RACE primed at constant segments yielded TCR alpha and TCR beta cDNA libraries bearing sample barcodes and UMIs. TCRdb re-called the 5' RACE reads with MiXCR, one entry per CDR3 protein. The sample consists of some 290,000 distinct CDR3 sequences, 15% to 20% of them appearing once. This clonotype appeared a few times. Its specificity is not known. The receptor was derived from a man between 18 and 35 years old who had mild COVID-19 (a few samples of this study predate the infection). Cell type and time point are not known. The chain links TRBV2 to TRBJ2-5; 7 bases are shared with TRBD1. The sequenced sample was PBMCs or a T cell subset sorted from them (not recorded which). The CDR3 DNA follows: TGTGCCAGCAGTGCTTGGGACAGACAAGAGACCCAGTACTTC. It encodes CASSAWDRQETQYF.